Following are 27 T cell receptor beta chains from one sample sequenced in a study of cytomegalovirus exposure and HLA in healthy donors. The PCR used 60 Vbeta and 13 Jbeta primers. TCRdb's copy holds only in-frame clones and misses some; the assay was immunoSEQ multiplex PCR. Among under 250,000 clones listed, 65% to 85% were seen once. Sample: PBMCs. The origin of the receptors is a man aged 50 or older in good health and CMV-seronegative.

The V call is TRBV30, the J call TRBJ2-1, with 10 nucleotides matching TRBD2. Trimming removed 0 bases from V and 6 bases from J; junction bases left unmatched: 8. Germline V gene sequence: CDR1 GTSNPN, CDR2 SVGIG (reference sequence). This CDR3 is 16 amino acids long. The CDR3 region has the DNA TGTGCCTGGAGTGTGGGACTAGCGACCCGACGCAATGAGCAGTTCTTC. It encodes CAWSVGLATRRNEQFF.

J is TRBJ1-5 and V is TRBV10-3; TRBD1 matches at 9 bases. The CDR3 has 16 amino acids. Germline CDR1 reads ENHRY; CDR2 reads SYGVKD. J gave up 7 bases and V 3 bases, and 10 bases lay outside the gene matches. This chain's CDR3 is CAISDSTGTGKQPQHF. DNA for the CDR3: TGTGCCATCAGTGACTCGACAGGGACAGGGAAACAGCCCCAGCATTTT.

V usage is TRBV2 and J usage is TRBJ2-7, with 10 nucleotides matching TRBD1. Trimming removed 6 bases from V and 6 bases from J; junction bases left unmatched: 8. The germline gives CDR1 SNHLY, CDR2 FYNNEI. CDR3 length equals 14 residues. The CDR3 DNA sequence: TGTGCCAGCAGACCGGGACAGGGGTTCGGCGAGCAGTACTTC. It is translated as CASRPGQGFGEQYF.

The rearrangement joins TRBV28 to TRBJ2-1, with 12 bases that match TRBD2. The CDR3 length is 16 residues. Looked up from germline, CDR1 is MDHEN and CDR2 is SYDVKM. V lost 8 bases, J lost 4 bases, and 9 bases stayed unmatched. The CDR3 region is CASGLTSGREYNEQFF. CDR3 nucleotides: TGTGCCAGCGGGTTGACTAGCGGGAGAGAATACAATGAGCAGTTCTTC.

The chain has TRBV19 and TRBJ2-1, with 9 bases lining up with TRBD2. Germline values: CDR1 LNHDA, CDR2 SQIVND (reference sequence). The CDR3 consists of 15 residues. Trimming took 1 base from V and 7 from J; bases not matched to a gene: 5. The CDR3 here is CASSIGAGGPNEQFF. CDR3 in DNA: TGTGCCAGTAGTATAGGGGCGGGAGGGCCGAATGAGCAGTTCTTC.

This rearrangement joins TRBV9 to TRBJ2-1, with 8 bases that match TRBD1. The CDR3 has 15 residues. Germline V gene data show CDR1 as SGDLS and CDR2 as YYNGEE. The ends lost 3 bases at V and 4 bases at J; junction bases unmatched: 6. The CDR3 sequence: CASSGQGAGYNEQFF. As DNA, the CDR3 is TGTGCCAGCAGCGGGCAGGGGGCTGGATACAATGAGCAGTTCTTC.

This clone was seen a single time. The CDR3 DNA sequence: TGCGCCAGCAGCTTGCTAGCGGGTTCCTACAATGAGCAGTTCTTC. This gives the protein CASSLLAGSYNEQFF. The genes are TRBV5-1 and TRBJ2-1; 8 bases fit TRBD2. The CDR3 is 15 residues long. With 1 base clipped from V and 1 base from J, the junction kept 1 base outside the gene matches. CDR1 is SGHRS, CDR2 YFSETQ, per germline.

This chain connects TRBV29-1 to TRBJ2-3; 10 bases agree with TRBD2. With V trimmed by 0 bases and J by 2 bases, 8 bases remained unmatched. Germline CDR1 SQVTM, CDR2 ANQGSEA. The CDR3 is made up of 17 amino acids. The CDR3 nucleotides read TGCAGCGTTGAAGATGGTAGGAGCGGGAGGGTCACAGATACGCAGTATTTT. Translated, it gives CSVEDGRSGRVTDTQYF.

J is TRBJ2-5 and V is TRBV5-6; D remains unclear. Trimming removed 2 bases at V and 5 bases at J, with 10 bases between. The germline gives CDR1 SGHDT, CDR2 YYEEEE. The CDR3 runs to 13 residues. CDR3 sequence reads: CASSLPVAETQYF. The DNA for the CDR3 is TGTGCCAGCAGCTTACCGGTCGCCGAGACCCAGTACTTC.

The chain is built from TRBV21-1 and TRBJ2-3; TRBD2 was called by the table and not checked on the DNA. TRBV21-1 is a pseudogene locus. The CDR3 is 17 residues long. CDR3 sequence: CASNLGSGRSKVDTQYF. The CDR3, as DNA: TGTGCCAGCAATTTGGGTAGCGGGAGGTCAAAGGTAGATACGCAGTATTTT.

V usage is TRBV4-2 and J usage is TRBJ2-2; perhaps TRBD2 as D (6 bases). Deletions cut 10 bases from V and 0 bases from J, with 9 bases between. The length of the CDR3 is 13 residues. Germline lookup yields CDR1 LGHNA and CDR2 YNFKEQ. DNA of the CDR3: TGTGCCACCGGGGACTCGAACACCGGGGAGCTGTTTTTT. Residues: CATGDSNTGELFF.

The gene calls are TRBV30 and TRBJ2-7; D unresolved. Germline assignment: CDR1 GTSNPN and CDR2 SVGIG (reference sequence). The length of the CDR3 is 17 residues. Trimming removed 2 bases at V and 0 bases at J, with 20 bases between. The CDR3 sequence: CAWSKADFGPISYEQYF. As DNA, the CDR3 is TGTGCCTGGAGTAAGGCAGACTTCGGTCCGATCTCCTACGAGCAGTACTTC.

The chain carries TRBV6-4 and TRBJ2-1; D is unresolved. The CDR3 covers 15 residues. The V gene lost 2 bases and the J gene lost 0 bases, with 8 bases spanning the gap. In germline, CDR1 is MRHNA, CDR2 SNTAGT. The CDR3 bases are TGTGCCAGCAGTGACGGGCGAAGCTCCTACAATGAGCAGTTCTTC. Amino acids: CASSDGRSSYNEQFF.

The chain carries TRBV6-5 and TRBJ2-7, with TRBD2 identical over 11 bases. The ends lost 6 bases at V and 2 bases at J; junction bases unmatched: 6. CDR1 is MNHEY, CDR2 SVGAGI, per germline. This CDR3 is built from 15 residues. In DNA, the CDR3 is TGTGCCAGCAGGCGAACTAGCGGGAGCGCCTACGAGCAGTACTTC. This gives the protein CASRRTSGSAYEQYF.

This chain uses TRBV5-6 with TRBJ2-1, with 12 bases fitting TRBD2. The CDR3 sequence is 15 residues long. Trimming took 6 bases from V and 8 from J; bases not matched to a gene: 9. Germline V gives CDR1 SGHDT, CDR2 YYEEEE. CDR3 sequence: CASKILAGGPHEQFF. The CDR3 nucleotides read TGTGCCAGCAAAATCCTAGCGGGAGGGCCTCATGAGCAGTTCTTC.

The chain employs TRBV5-1 and TRBJ2-2; 8 nucleotides match TRBD2. Per the germline V gene, CDR1 is SGHRS and CDR2 is YFSETQ. Germline trimming cut 4 bases from V and 5 bases from J; bases unmatched to any gene: 7. This CDR3 has 15 amino acids. The CDR3 loop reads CASSGGLVSTGELFF. CDR3 bases: TGCGCCAGCAGCGGGGGACTAGTGAGTACCGGGGAGCTGTTTTTT. The complete variable domain, with remaining parts taken from reference TRBV5-1 and TRBJ2-2, reads KAGVTQTPRYLIKTRGQQVTLSCSPISGHRSVSWYQQTPGQGLQFLFEYFSETQRNKGNFPGRFSGRQFSNSRSEMNVSTLELGDSALYLCASSGGLVSTGELFFGEGSRLTVL.

This clone was seen more than once but under ten times. This rearrangement joins TRBV7-2 to TRBJ2-1, with unresolved D. The germline gives CDR1 SGHTA, CDR2 FQGNSA. The V end was cut by 2 bases, the J end by 2 bases, with 16 bases between. The CDR3 has 17 residues. The CDR3 region has the DNA TGTGCCAGCAGCTTAATGGCTCCGACACACCCCTACAATGAGCAGTTCTTC. Residues: CASSLMAPTHPYNEQFF.

This chain links TRBV7-9 with TRBJ2-2; 8 bases line up with TRBD1. With V trimmed by 3 bases and J by 7 bases, 1 base remained unmatched. The CDR3 totals 13 residues. CDR1 SEHNR and CDR2 FQNEAQ come from the germline V gene (reference sequence). CDR3 loop: CASSFTGGGELFF. CDR3 DNA: TGTGCCAGCAGCTTTACAGGGGGCGGGGAGCTGTTTTTT.

The table lists this clone with a count of one. V and J are TRBV5-4 and TRBJ1-2; 8 nucleotides align to TRBD1. CDR1 SGHNT and CDR2 YYREEE come from the germline V gene (reference sequence). V gave up 1 base and J gave up 8 bases; unmatched junction bases: 10. This CDR3 spans 15 amino acids. The chain's CDR3 is CASSLLETGVGGYTF. The DNA for the CDR3 is TGTGCCAGCAGCTTGCTGGAGACAGGGGTTGGGGGCTACACCTTC.

This clone came up a few times. The rearrangement uses TRBV6-5 and TRBJ2-7; the match to TRBD2 covers 10 bases. The CDR3 consists of 14 residues. J gave up 5 bases and V 5 bases, and 6 bases lay outside the gene matches. Looked up from germline, CDR1 is MNHEY and CDR2 is SVGAGI. The CDR3 region has the DNA TGTGCCAGCAGTACCCTAGCGGGAGTTGACGAGCAGTACTTC. This gives the protein CASSTLAGVDEQYF.

This chain uses TRBV19 with TRBJ1-4; 7 bases match TRBD1. This CDR3 is 17 amino acids long. The trim removed 5 bases at V and 0 bases at J, leaving 9 bases unmatched. Germline V gives CDR1 LNHDA, CDR2 SQIVND (reference sequence). DNA for the CDR3: TGTGCCAGTAGTCCGGCCTGGGACAGAACAACTAATGAAAAACTGTTTTTT. It encodes CASSPAWDRTTNEKLFF.

The sample holds a few counts of this clone. The genes are TRBV25-1 and TRBJ2-5; D remains ambiguous. The closer fit of TRBJ2-7 to the DNA end suggests the J call may be wrong. The CDR3 totals 12 residues. Germline-derived CDR1 and CDR2 are MGHDK and SYGVNS. The DNA of the CDR3 is TGTGCCAGCAGGGTCAACTCCTACGAGCAGTACTTC. Its translation is CASRVNSYEQYF.

The V gene is TRBV7-9, the J gene TRBJ1-6, with D perhaps matching TRBD1 (6 bases). Germline loops: CDR1 SEHNR, CDR2 FQNEAQ (reference sequence). Between the trimmed V and J ends, which lost 1 base and 12 bases, there was a span of 10 bases. The CDR3 consists of 13 residues. The DNA for the CDR3 is TGTGCCAGCAGCTTAGAACAGGGTAAACCCCTCCACTTT. Translating gives CASSLEQGKPLHF. Using reference TRBV7-9 and TRBJ1-6 for the parts outside the CDR3, the full variable domain is DTGVSQNPRHKITKRGQNVTFRCDPISEHNRLYWYRQTLGQGPEFLTYFQNEAQLEKSRLLSDRFSAERPKGSFSTLEIQRTEQGDSAMYLCASSLEQGKPLHFGNGTRLTVT.

This chain joins TRBV6-6 and TRBJ1-2; TRBD1 agrees at 8 bases. The V gene end was trimmed by 6 bases and the J gene end by 3 bases; junction bases not matched to a gene: 6. This CDR3 has 14 amino acids. Germline V gene sequence: CDR1 MNHNY, CDR2 SVGAGI (reference sequence). CDR3 sequence reads: CASRPTGVDYGYTF. The CDR3, as DNA: TGTGCCAGCAGGCCGACAGGGGTTGACTATGGCTACACCTTC.

V gene TRBV5-8 combines with J gene TRBJ2-7; 8 bases align to TRBD2. Looked up from germline, CDR1 is SGHTS and CDR2 is YDEGEE. This CDR3 has 14 residues. V trimming: 3 bases; J trimming: 4 bases; junction bases outside the gene matches: 6. CDR3 sequence reads: CASSYGGGRYEQYF. Here the CDR3 DNA reads TGTGCCAGCAGCTACGGCGGCGGGAGGTACGAGCAGTACTTC.

The chain is built from TRBV7-2 and TRBJ1-4; D is perhaps TRBD1 (5 bases). V lost 2 bases and J 3 bases, leaving 10 bases between the germline ends. Germline V gene sequence: CDR1 SGHTA, CDR2 FQGNSA. This CDR3 comprises 15 residues. The CDR3: CASSLFPGPNEKLFF. The CDR3 DNA reads TGTGCCAGCAGCTTATTCCCAGGGCCTAATGAAAAACTGTTTTTT. The complete variable domain, with remaining parts taken from reference TRBV7-2 and TRBJ1-4, reads GAGVSQSPSNKVTEKGKDVELRCDPISGHTALYWYRQSLGQGLEFLIYFQGNSAPDKSGLPSDRFSAERTGGSVSTLTIQRTQQEDSAVYLCASSLFPGPNEKLFFGSGTQLSVL.

The J gene is TRBJ2-7, the V gene TRBV5-5, with D possibly matching TRBD1 (5 bases). V was pared by 4 bases and J by 3 bases, with 11 bases between. CDR3 size: 13 residues. Per germline, CDR1 SGHKS and CDR2 YYEKEE (reference sequence). The CDR3 coding sequence is TGTGCCAGCAGCGGCCCCAGGGACTACGAGCAGTACTTC. It encodes CASSGPRDYEQYF.